What follows are 17 T cell receptor beta chains derived from one specimen sequenced in a study of CXCR3-negative and CXCR3-positive naive CD8 T cells. General study findings and limits: TRB CDR3 hydrophobicity was greater in CXCR3-positive naive cells than in CXCR3-negative naive cells.

UMI-labeled 5' RACE TRB cDNA libraries were prepared from the cells. TCRdb reprocessed the 5' RACE reads, keeping one entry per CDR3 protein, no DNA. The repertoire table contains about 98,000 distinct CDR3 sequences. These receptors have no identified antigens. Sequencing was performed on naive CXCR3+ CD8+ T cells from blood. The subset here: CD45RO-CCR7+CD27+CD95- naive CD8+ T cells expressing CXCR3 (TNR3+). The receptors were gathered from a human donor in good health. Some clones in this sample may be carry-over from other donors' samples.

The chain uses TRBV7-3 and TRBJ2-3; TCRdb selects TRBD1, and the lack of DNA leaves this call unchecked. Germline V gene lookup returns CDR1 SGHTA and CDR2 FQGTGA. The CDR3 extends over 15 amino acids. The chain's CDR3 is CASSLLTGQGDTQYF.

The chain combines TRBV6-2 or TRBV6-3 with TRBJ1-5; TCRdb calls TRBD1, which cannot be checked without DNA. CDR3 size: 14 residues. Per the germline V gene, CDR1 is MNHEY and CDR2 is SVGEGT. CDR3 residues: CASSYSTGGKPQHF.

V is TRBV12-3 or TRBV12-4 and J is TRBJ1-1; lacking DNA, the TRBD1 call made by TCRdb goes unchecked. The CDR3 totals 15 residues. The CDR3 loop reads CASRMDRDWGTEAFF.

This sequence joins TRBV7-6 and TRBJ2-2; there is no DNA to check the TCRdb D call of TRBD1. Germline V gene lookup returns CDR1 SGHVS and CDR2 FNYEAQ. The CDR3 contains 15 residues. Here the CDR3 reads CASSLGAGDSGELFF.

The rearrangement uses TRBV11-2 and TRBJ2-7; TCRdb calls TRBD1, which cannot be checked without DNA. Germline-derived CDR1 and CDR2 are SGHAT and FQNNGV. This CDR3 is built from 14 residues. The CDR3 here is CASSLGQGSHEQYF.

This CDR3 is CASSFIHEQFF. The rearrangement joins TRBV28 to TRBJ2-1. The CDR3 contains 11 residues. Per germline, CDR1 MDHEN and CDR2 SYDVKM.

This rearrangement joins TRBV6-5 to TRBJ2-7; TCRdb's assignment of TRBD1 cannot be checked, as there is no DNA. This CDR3 contains 13 residues. Germline CDR1 MNHEY, CDR2 SVGAGI. CDR3: CASSYLDRDEQYF.

The chain uses TRBV3-1 and TRBJ2-2; TCRdb calls TRBD1, which cannot be checked without DNA. Germline lookup yields CDR1 LGHDT and CDR2 YNNKEL (reference sequence). This CDR3 is 13 amino acids long. CDR3: CASSQAGPGELFF. The whole variable domain, filled in from reference TRBV3-1 and TRBJ2-2, reads DTAVSQTPKYLVTQMGNDKSIKCEQNLGHDTMYWYKQDSKKFLKIMFSYNNKELIINETVPNRFSPKSPDKAHLNLHINSLELGDSAVYFCASSQAGPGELFFGEGSRLTVL.

The genes are TRBV28 and TRBJ2-3; checking the TCRdb D call of TRBD1 is not possible without DNA. CDR1 is MDHEN and CDR2 is SYDVKM in the germline V gene. This CDR3 contains 19 residues. The CDR3 reads CASSLLGGAEGYFTDTQYF.

The chain couples TRBV28 to TRBJ1-2; the TRBD1 assignment by TCRdb is unverifiable without DNA. The CDR3 loop spans 13 amino acids. The germline CDR1 and CDR2 sequences are MDHEN and SYDVKM. The CDR3 protein is CASSYGTDYGYTF.

The chain has TRBV12-3 or TRBV12-4 and TRBJ1-1. The CDR3 extends over 14 amino acids. The CDR3 here is CASSSDLLNTEAFF.

V and J are TRBV15 and TRBJ1-4; TCRdb indicates TRBD1, and absent DNA this call remains unverified. The CDR3 extends over 15 amino acids. CDR1 and CDR2 from the germline V gene are LNHNV and YYDKDF (reference sequence). This CDR3 reads CATSGPKEIGTDLFF. The entire variable domain, with the rest obtained from reference TRBV15 and TRBJ1-4, is as follows: DAMVIQNPRYQVTQFGKPVTLSCSQTLNHNVMYWYQQKSSQAPKLLFHYYDKDFNNEADTPDNFQSRRPNTSFCFLDIRSPGLGDTAMYLCATSGPKEIGTDLFFGSGTQLSVL.

The genes are TRBV30 and TRBJ1-6. Germline values: CDR1 GTSNPN, CDR2 SVGIG (reference sequence). The CDR3 totals 14 residues. The CDR3 sequence is CAWTRSSYNSPLHF.

CDR3 loop: CASSRDGYEQYF. This sequence joins TRBV4-2 and TRBJ2-7. This CDR3 comprises 12 residues. Germline V CDR1 and CDR2: LGHNA, YNFKEQ.

The chain carries TRBV5-5 and TRBJ2-2. Germline lookup yields CDR1 SGHKS and CDR2 YYEKEE (reference sequence). The CDR3 extends over 15 amino acids. CDR3: CASSWPGANTGELFF.

V usage is TRBV4-3 and J usage is TRBJ2-5; TCRdb's D call, TRBD1, is unchecked because there is no DNA. Germline values: CDR1 LGHNA, CDR2 YSLEER. The CDR3 contains 15 residues. The CDR3 region is CASSLYPAGQETQYF.

The V gene is TRBV7-9, the J gene TRBJ2-7; there is no DNA to check the TCRdb D call of TRBD1. The CDR3 is made up of 15 amino acids. Germline values: CDR1 SEHNR, CDR2 FQNEAQ (reference sequence). CDR3 loop: CASSFGDRLDHEQYF.